This T cell receptor beta chain was observed in a study of blood T cell repertoires in COVID-19. The V end lost 2 bases, the J end lost 1 base, and 8 bases lay between the germline ends. Germline V CDR1 and CDR2: LNHDA, SQIVND (reference sequence). The CDR3 consists of 14 residues. Under the authors' procedure: Reference gene primer amplification gave nucleated cell count estimates. The protocol was immunoSEQ multiplex PCR, while the TCRdb copy is restricted to in-frame clones and leaves out a portion. That table is the source of V, J and clone size, and D and trimming were worked out from the DNA. The sample has 150,000 or so clones, around 90% seen once. Seattle patients were enrolled while actively infected and followed longitudinally.

The chain couples TRBV19 to TRBJ1-1; D unclear. Sequenced input: peripheral blood. This TCR came from a man in his sixties with COVID-19, enrolled during active disease. The CDR3: CASSILSGNTEAFF. The CDR3 coding sequence is TGTGCCAGTAGTATATTATCGGGGAACACTGAAGCTTTCTTT.